The 2 T cell receptor beta chains below come from one sample, sequenced in a study of T cells in Graves' hyperthyroidism and ophthalmopathy. RNA transcripts served as the template for amplifying TCR beta CDR3 regions. Using the HTBI primer set, a first-round RT-PCR was run on the TCR CDR3. TCRdb itself ran the multiplex PCR reads through MiXCR, one entry per CDR3 protein. The table includes about 720,000 distinct CDR3 sequences, about 15% detected once. The sequenced sample was blood. The receptor set was obtained from a man younger than 35 with Graves' hyperthyroidism.

This clonotype was seen at least ten times. V usage is TRBV7-2 and J usage is TRBJ2-7; TRBD2 agrees at 12 bases. This CDR3 contains 15 residues. The germline CDR1 and CDR2 sequences are SGHTA and FQGNSA. V trimming: 3 bases; J trimming: 5 bases; junction bases outside the gene matches: 5. The CDR3 loop reads CASSFLAGGPNEQYF. The CDR3 bases are TGTGCCAGCAGCTTCCTAGCGGGAGGGCCAAACGAGCAGTACTTC.

Worth noting for this clonotype: The conserved phenylalanine or tryptophan is not found at the CDR3 terminus, so this likely reflects a read error. The chain has TRBV6-6 and TRBJ1-1; D is perhaps TRBD1 (6 bases). CDR1 MNHNY and CDR2 SVGAGI come from the germline V gene (reference sequence). V lost 0 bases to trimming and J lost 1 base, with 9 bases between them. The CDR3 loop spans 15 amino acids. The chain's CDR3 is CASSYSGGQNTEAFL. For the CDR3, the DNA is TGTGCCAGCAGTTACTCAGGGGGACAGAACACTGAAGCTTTCTTA.